The 17 T cell receptor beta chains below all came from one sample that was sequenced in a study of blood T cell repertoires in COVID-19 (dated by TCRdb to the early 2020s). The library was obtained by the immunoSEQ multiplex PCR assay. Imported from immuneACCESS, the table was reduced by TCRdb to in-frame sequences with V and J called. These copies leave out some clones; in studies compared against another copy, an unresolved V gene accounts for under half, and the cause of the remainder is not known. This sample is represented by approximately 210,000 clones; less than 90% of them were singletons. 1.9% of the sample belongs to the ten largest clones. The sample consisted of peripheral blood. Receptors originate from a man aged 35-49 years with active or convalescent COVID-19.

This clone has just one count. The chain has TRBV6-5 and TRBJ2-7; 7 bases align to TRBD2. V dropped 10 bases and J dropped 2; count of bases not matched to a gene: 8. The CDR3 is 13 amino acids. Germline CDR1 and CDR2: MNHEY and SVGAGI. The CDR3 DNA is TGTGCCACCCATACGGGGGGTACCTACGAGCAGTACTTC. Amino acid sequence: CATHTGGTYEQYF.

The chain employs TRBV7-3 and TRBJ1-2, with TRBD1 matching over 8 bases. Germline assignment: CDR1 SGHTA and CDR2 FQGTGA. The ends lost 3 bases at V and 6 bases at J; junction bases unmatched: 6. There are 14 residues in the CDR3. CDR3 DNA: TGTGCCAGCAGCTTGGGGACAGGCAACGATGGCTACACCTTC. This sequence encodes CASSLGTGNDGYTF.

The gene calls are TRBV6-5 and TRBJ2-2, with 7 nucleotides matching TRBD2. Germline CDR1 reads MNHEY; CDR2 reads SVGAGI. V dropped 1 base and J dropped 6; count of bases not matched to a gene: 5. CDR3 size: 15 residues. The CDR3 DNA is TGTGCCAGCAGTTACTATGGGGGGAGGGCCGGGGAGCTGTTTTTT. This sequence encodes CASSYYGGRAGELFF.

The gene calls are TRBV28 and TRBJ1-4, with TRBD1 matching 11 bases. CDR3 length equals 15 residues. Looked up from germline, CDR1 is MDHEN and CDR2 is SYDVKM. The V segment lost 2 bases and the J segment 9 bases; nucleotides outside the gene matches: 5. The CDR3 DNA follows: TGTGCCAGCAGTTTAACCGGGACAGGGGGGCAAAAACTGTTTTTT. Its translation: CASSLTGTGGQKLFF.

V gene TRBV7-8 combines with J gene TRBJ2-1; no reliable D call. V was pared by 0 bases and J by 12 bases, with 9 bases between. Germline values: CDR1 SGHVS, CDR2 FQNEAQ. CDR3 length equals 12 residues. The CDR3 DNA follows: TGTGCCAGCAGCTTAGCGGCAATTGGGCAGTTCTTC. It yields the protein CASSLAAIGQFF. Full variable domain (remainder filled in from reference TRBV7-8 and TRBJ2-1): GAGVSQSPRYKVAKRGQDVALRCDPISGHVSLFWYQQALGQGPEFLTYFQNEAQLDKSGLPSDRFFAERPEGSVSTLKIQRTQQEDSAVYLCASSLAAIGQFFGPGTRLTVL.

The chain uses TRBV6-5 and TRBJ2-2; 8 bases map to TRBD1. Germline CDR1 and CDR2: MNHEY and SVGAGI. The length of the CDR3 is 15 residues. After removal of 6 bases from V and 0 bases from J, the junction contained 3 bases not matched to a gene. As DNA, the CDR3 is TGTGCCAGCAGAAGGACAGGGTCGAACACCGGGGAGCTGTTTTTT. Its translation: CASRRTGSNTGELFF.

Here the CDR3 DNA reads TGTGCCAGCACCCGAAGGGGCGGGGGGCGCTACGAGCAGTACTTC. This translates into CASTRRGGGRYEQYF. V is TRBV27 and J is TRBJ2-7; 8 positions agree with TRBD2. The CDR3 runs 15 residues. Germline loops: CDR1 MNHEY, CDR2 SMNVEV (reference sequence). With V trimmed by 7 bases and J by 3 bases, 11 bases remained unmatched.

The genes are TRBV28 and TRBJ1-1; D is ambiguous. The germline CDR1 and CDR2 sequences are MDHEN and SYDVKM. V was cut by 5 bases and J by 7 bases, with 17 bases left in between. This CDR3 contains 14 residues. The CDR3 DNA reads TGTGCCAGCAGTCCGGCGGGTGGGAAGGTTGAAGCTTTCTTT. Translated: CASSPAGGKVEAFF. The full variable domain, with the rest looked up from reference TRBV28 and TRBJ1-1, is DVKVTQSSRYLVKRTGEKVFLECVQDMDHENMFWYRQDPGLGLRLIYFSYDVKMKEKGDIPEGYSVSREKKERFSLILESASTNQTSMYLCASSPAGGKVEAFFGQGTRLTVV.

This rearrangement joins TRBV5-1 to TRBJ1-5; 10 nucleotides line up with TRBD1. The CDR3 consists of 15 residues. Germline V gives CDR1 SGHRS, CDR2 YFSETQ. V shed 4 bases and J 7 bases; nucleotides not matched to a gene: 8. CDR3 DNA: TGCGCCAGCAGCGCCGGGACAGGGGATCGACAGCCCCAGCATTTT. It translates to CASSAGTGDRQPQHF.

This rearrangement joins TRBV19 to TRBJ2-1; TRBD2 agrees at 13 bases. The V gene's germline CDR1 is LNHDA and CDR2 SQIVND (reference sequence). The CDR3 covers 18 residues. With 5 bases clipped from V and 5 bases from J, the junction kept 12 bases outside the gene matches. In DNA form, the CDR3 reads TGTGCCAGTAGTGATCCGGGACTAGCGGGGTTGCTCAACAATGAGCAGTTCTTC. Amino acids: CASSDPGLAGLLNNEQFF.

This rearrangement joins TRBV13 to TRBJ1-1; D is undetermined. Trimming took 7 bases from V and 3 from J, leaving 12 bases between them. The CDR3 runs to 13 residues. CDR1 PRHDT and CDR2 FYEKMQ come from the germline V gene (reference sequence). CDR3 DNA: TGTGCCAGCACTGTGGGCGCCGACACTGAAGCTTTCTTT. Translation: CASTVGADTEAFF.

This clone occurred a few times. V gene TRBV6-6 combines with J gene TRBJ2-7; 7 bases match TRBD1. CDR1 and CDR2 (germline): MNHNY, SVGAGI (reference sequence). This CDR3 comprises 14 residues. The V gene end was trimmed by 5 bases and the J gene end by 2 bases; junction bases not matched to a gene: 6. As DNA, the CDR3 is TGTGCCAGCAGTCAGGCCGGGACAGCCTACGAGCAGTACTTC. Translated: CASSQAGTAYEQYF.

This chain uses TRBV5-5 with TRBJ2-5; 12 bases match TRBD2. V was pared by 6 bases and J by 3 bases, with 6 bases of the junction left unmatched. CDR3 length: 15 residues. In germline, CDR1 is SGHKS, CDR2 YYEKEE (reference sequence). The CDR3: CASKSRLAGEETQYF. The DNA of the CDR3 is TGTGCCAGCAAGTCTAGACTAGCGGGGGAAGAGACCCAGTACTTC.

V gene TRBV6-5 combines with J gene TRBJ1-4; TRBD1 matches at 9 bases. The CDR3 loop spans 16 amino acids. Trimming cost V 0 bases and J 5 bases; bases outside gene matches: 4. The V gene's germline CDR1 is MNHEY and CDR2 SVGAGI. CDR3 loop: CASSYSTGTGNEKLFF. In nucleotides, the CDR3 is TGTGCCAGCAGTTACTCGACCGGGACAGGGAATGAAAAACTGTTTTTT.

The genes are TRBV6-5 and TRBJ1-6, with 11 positions matching TRBD1. Germline values: CDR1 MNHEY, CDR2 SVGAGI. The CDR3 sequence is 16 residues long. V shed 2 bases and J 10 bases; nucleotides not matched to a gene: 7. CDR3 sequence: CASSYTYGTGGSPLHF. CDR3 in DNA: TGTGCCAGCAGTTACACCTATGGGACAGGGGGGTCACCCCTCCACTTT.

This chain links TRBV9 with TRBJ2-6, with a possible D match to TRBD2 (6 bases). From germline, CDR1 is SGDLS and CDR2 YYNGEE. This CDR3 comprises 18 residues. Trimming took 4 bases from V and 3 from J, leaving 20 bases between them. CDR3 residues: CASSLRTRAGFGANVLTF. The CDR3, as DNA: TGTGCCAGCAGCTTACGGACAAGGGCGGGGTTTGGGGCCAACGTCCTGACTTTC.

This clone has a single count. This chain connects TRBV28 to TRBJ1-1, with 7 bases lining up with TRBD1. Unmatched junction bases numbered 10, after V lost 9 bases and J lost 0 bases. The CDR3 is 15 residues long. Germline V CDR1 and CDR2: MDHEN, SYDVKM. As DNA, the CDR3 is TGTGCCAGTCGATACCCCGGGACAGTGAACACTGAAGCTTTCTTT. It encodes CASRYPGTVNTEAFF.